This entry features one TCR beta chain sequence. Its cognate antigen is unknown. This sample was included in a study of blood T cells in healthy people across ages. Study results and limitations: Diversity estimated from one million T cells was considered an underestimate. Older individuals had lower TCR beta diversity per million T cells (the decline was roughly linear).

The germline V and J ends were trimmed by 4 bases and 8 bases, with 20 bases remaining between them. This CDR3 is 16 amino acids long. Germline loops: CDR1 MNHNY, CDR2 SVGAGI (reference sequence). The second PCR ran about 6 to 12 cycles with a sample-barcoded 5' primer and J-beta primers. TCRdb itself ran the 5' RACE reads through MiXCR, one entry per CDR3 protein. The repertoire includes around 820,000 distinct CDR3 sequences, around a quarter of them detected once, and under 4.5% sits in the top ten. The same specimen was also included in a second study, on T cells of mothers and their children. That report adds: A few mothers and their six children, all healthy Caucasians, donated.

This sequence was found in a boy younger than 18 in good health. Sequencing used blood. The chain is built from TRBV6-6 and TRBJ1-4; tentatively, D is TRBD1 (6 bases). The CDR3 DNA reads TGTGCCAGCAGTTTGGGTGTCGGGGGGCTGGGAGAAAAACTGTTTTTT. It codes for CASSLGVGGLGEKLFF.